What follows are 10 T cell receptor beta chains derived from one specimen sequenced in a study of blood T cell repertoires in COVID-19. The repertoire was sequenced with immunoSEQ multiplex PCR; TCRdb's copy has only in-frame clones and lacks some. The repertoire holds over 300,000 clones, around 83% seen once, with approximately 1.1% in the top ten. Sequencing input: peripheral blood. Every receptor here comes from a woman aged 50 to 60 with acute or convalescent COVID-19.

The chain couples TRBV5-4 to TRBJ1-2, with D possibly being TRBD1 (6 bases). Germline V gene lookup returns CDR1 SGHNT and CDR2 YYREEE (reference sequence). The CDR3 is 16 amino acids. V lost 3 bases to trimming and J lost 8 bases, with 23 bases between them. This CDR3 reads CASSSATGTQGGGYTF. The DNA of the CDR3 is TGTGCCAGCAGCTCTGCTACCGGGACACAAGGTGGCGGCTACACCTTC.

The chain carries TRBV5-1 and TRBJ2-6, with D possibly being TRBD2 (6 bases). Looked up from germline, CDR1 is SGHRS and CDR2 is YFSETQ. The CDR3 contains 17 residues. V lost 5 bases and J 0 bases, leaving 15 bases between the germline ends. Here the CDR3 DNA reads TGCGCCAGCAGTCGCGGGGACGGAACCTCTGGGGCCAACGTCCTGACTTTC. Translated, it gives CASSRGDGTSGANVLTF.

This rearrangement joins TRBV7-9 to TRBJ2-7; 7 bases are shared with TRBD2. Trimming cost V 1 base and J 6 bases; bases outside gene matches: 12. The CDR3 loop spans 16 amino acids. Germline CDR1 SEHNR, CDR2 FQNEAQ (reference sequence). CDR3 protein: CASSLGVGGSSAEQYF. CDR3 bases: TGTGCCAGCAGCTTAGGGGTCGGCGGGAGCTCCGCCGAGCAGTACTTC.

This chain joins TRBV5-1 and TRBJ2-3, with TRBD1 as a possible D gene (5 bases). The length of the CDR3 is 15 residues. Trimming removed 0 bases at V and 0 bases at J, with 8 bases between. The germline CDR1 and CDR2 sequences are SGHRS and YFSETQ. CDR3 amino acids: CASSLGPGSTDTQYF. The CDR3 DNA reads TGCGCCAGCAGCTTGGGACCAGGGAGCACAGATACGCAGTATTTT.

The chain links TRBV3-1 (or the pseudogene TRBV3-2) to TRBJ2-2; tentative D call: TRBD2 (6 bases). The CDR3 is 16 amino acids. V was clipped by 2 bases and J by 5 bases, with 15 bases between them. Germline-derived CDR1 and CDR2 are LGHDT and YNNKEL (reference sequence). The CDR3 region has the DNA TGTGCCAGCAGCCAATCCCAGGGACGGGGGACCGGGGAGCTGTTTTTT. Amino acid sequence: CASSQSQGRGTGELFF.

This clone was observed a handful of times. CDR3 nucleotide sequence: TGTGCCAGCAGTGTCCAGAGCGCATCCAATGAGCAGTTCTTC. This translates into CASSVQSASNEQFF. V gene TRBV2 combines with J gene TRBJ2-1; D is unclear. V dropped 4 bases and J dropped 6 bases, with 13 bases sitting between them. This CDR3 spans 14 amino acids. Germline loops: CDR1 SNHLY, CDR2 FYNNEI.

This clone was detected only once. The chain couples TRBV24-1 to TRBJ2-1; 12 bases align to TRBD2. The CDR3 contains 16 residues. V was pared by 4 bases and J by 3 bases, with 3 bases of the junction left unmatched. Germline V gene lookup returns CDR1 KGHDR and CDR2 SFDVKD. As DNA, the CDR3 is TGTGCCACCAGTGAGACTAGCGGGGGCCGCTACAATGAGCAGTTCTTC. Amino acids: CATSETSGGRYNEQFF.

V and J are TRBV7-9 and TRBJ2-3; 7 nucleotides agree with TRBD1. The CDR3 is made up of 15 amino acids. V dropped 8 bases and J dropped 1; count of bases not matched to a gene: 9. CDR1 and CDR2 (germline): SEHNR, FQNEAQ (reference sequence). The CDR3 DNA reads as TGTGCCAGCGGGGAAAGGGGGCAGGGCACAGATACGCAGTATTTT. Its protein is CASGERGQGTDTQYF.

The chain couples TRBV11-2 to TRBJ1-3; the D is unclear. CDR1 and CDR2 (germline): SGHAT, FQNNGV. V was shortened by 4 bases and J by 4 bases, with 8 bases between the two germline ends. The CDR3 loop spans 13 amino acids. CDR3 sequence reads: CASSSGNGNTIYF. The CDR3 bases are TGTGCCAGCAGCTCGGGGAACGGAAACACCATATATTTT.

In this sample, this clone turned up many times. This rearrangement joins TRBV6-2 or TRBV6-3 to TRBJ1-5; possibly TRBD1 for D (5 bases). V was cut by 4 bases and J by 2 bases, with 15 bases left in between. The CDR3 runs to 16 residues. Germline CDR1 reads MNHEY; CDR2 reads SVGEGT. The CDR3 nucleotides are TGTGCCAGCAGTTCCCTCCCCGGACAAGGCAATCAGCCCCAGCATTTT. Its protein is CASSSLPGQGNQPQHF.